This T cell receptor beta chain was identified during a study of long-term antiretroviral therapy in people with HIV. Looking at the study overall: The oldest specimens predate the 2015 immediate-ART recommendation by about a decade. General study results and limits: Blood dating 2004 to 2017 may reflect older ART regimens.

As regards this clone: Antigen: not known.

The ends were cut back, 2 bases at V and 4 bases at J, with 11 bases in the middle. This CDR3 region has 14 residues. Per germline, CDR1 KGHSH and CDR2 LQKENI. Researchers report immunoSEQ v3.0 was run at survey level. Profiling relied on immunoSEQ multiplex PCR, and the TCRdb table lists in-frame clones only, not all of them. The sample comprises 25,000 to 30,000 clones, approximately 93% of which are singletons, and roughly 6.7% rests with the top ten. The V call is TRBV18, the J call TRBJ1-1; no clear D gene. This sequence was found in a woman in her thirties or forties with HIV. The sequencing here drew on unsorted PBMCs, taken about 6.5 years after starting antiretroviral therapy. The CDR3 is CASSPGRAITEAFF. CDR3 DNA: TGTGCCAGCTCACCAGGGAGGGCCATCACTGAAGCTTTCTTT.